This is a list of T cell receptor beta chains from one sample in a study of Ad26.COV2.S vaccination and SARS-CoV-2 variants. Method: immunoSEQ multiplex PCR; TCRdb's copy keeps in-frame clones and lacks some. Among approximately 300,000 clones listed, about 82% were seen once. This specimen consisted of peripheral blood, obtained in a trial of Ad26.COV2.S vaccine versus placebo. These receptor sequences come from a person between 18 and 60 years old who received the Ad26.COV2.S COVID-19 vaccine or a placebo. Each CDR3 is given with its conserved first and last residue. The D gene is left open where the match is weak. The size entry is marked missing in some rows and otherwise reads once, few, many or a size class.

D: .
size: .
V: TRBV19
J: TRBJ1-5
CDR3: CASSILSGDSNQPQHF

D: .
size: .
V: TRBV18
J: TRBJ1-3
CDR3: CASSPPTVNSGNTIYF

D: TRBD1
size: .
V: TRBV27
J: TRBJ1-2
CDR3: CASSLTGTGLSYGYTF

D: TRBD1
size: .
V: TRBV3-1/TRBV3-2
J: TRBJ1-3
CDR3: CASSRNPTGSGNTIYF

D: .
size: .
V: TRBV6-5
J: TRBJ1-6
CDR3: CASSQNNSPLHF

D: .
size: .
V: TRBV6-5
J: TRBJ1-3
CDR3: CGSKGLQAAGNTIYF

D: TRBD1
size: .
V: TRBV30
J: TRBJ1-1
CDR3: CAGTGQNTEAFF

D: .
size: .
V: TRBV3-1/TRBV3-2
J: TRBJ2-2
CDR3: CASSQVPGELFF

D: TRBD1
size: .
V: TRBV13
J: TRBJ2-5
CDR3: CASSVSTGGNGQETQYF

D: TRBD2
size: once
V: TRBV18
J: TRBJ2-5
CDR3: CASSPPGLAGQETQYF

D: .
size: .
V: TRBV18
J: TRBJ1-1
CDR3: CASSPSRGGGTEAFF

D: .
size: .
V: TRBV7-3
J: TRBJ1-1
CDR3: CASSLSQGTEAFF

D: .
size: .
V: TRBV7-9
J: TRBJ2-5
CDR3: CASRGGAQETQYF

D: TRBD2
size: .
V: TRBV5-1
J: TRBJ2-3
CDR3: CASTVSGGSRGDTQYF

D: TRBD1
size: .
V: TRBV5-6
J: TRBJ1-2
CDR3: CASSVRDSQLNYGYTF

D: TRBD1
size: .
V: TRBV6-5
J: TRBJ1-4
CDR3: CASSPRQGREKLFF

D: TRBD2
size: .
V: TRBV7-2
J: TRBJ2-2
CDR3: CASSGRQRGTGELFF

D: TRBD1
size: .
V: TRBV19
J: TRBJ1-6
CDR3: CASMGSRGTGVSPLHF

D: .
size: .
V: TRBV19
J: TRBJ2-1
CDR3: CASSIGLSYNEQFF

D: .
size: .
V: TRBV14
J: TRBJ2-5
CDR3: CASSQPKTLFRETQYF

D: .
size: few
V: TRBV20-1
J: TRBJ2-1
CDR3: CSASRAGIGDRNEQFF

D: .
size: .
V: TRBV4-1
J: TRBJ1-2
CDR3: CASSQEGPTGTGYGYTF

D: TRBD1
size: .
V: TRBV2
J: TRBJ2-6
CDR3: CASSEQGARSGANVLTF

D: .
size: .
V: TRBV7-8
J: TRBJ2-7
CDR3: CASSYSGFSYEQYF

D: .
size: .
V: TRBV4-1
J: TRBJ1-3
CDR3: CASSLTLGSGNTIYF

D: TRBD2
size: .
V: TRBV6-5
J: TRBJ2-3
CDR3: CARTGLAGNTQYF

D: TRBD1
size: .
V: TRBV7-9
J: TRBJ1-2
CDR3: CASSLGDRADGYTF

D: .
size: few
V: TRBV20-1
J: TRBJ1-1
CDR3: CSARDAGVAFF

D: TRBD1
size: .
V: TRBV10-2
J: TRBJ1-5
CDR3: CASSYDRGGQPQHF

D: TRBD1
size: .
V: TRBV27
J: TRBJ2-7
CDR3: CASSSSGQVGNGQYF

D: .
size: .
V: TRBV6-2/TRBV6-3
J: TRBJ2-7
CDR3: CASSYMVLTKSSYEQYF

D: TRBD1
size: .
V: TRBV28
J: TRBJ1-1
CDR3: CASSSLGQGGTEAFF

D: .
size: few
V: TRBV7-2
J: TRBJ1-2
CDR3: CASSPGREYYGYTF

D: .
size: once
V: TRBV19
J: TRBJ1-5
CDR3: CASSADRTLQPQHF

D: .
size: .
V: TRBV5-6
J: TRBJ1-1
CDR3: CASSINAGMKGGTNTEAFF

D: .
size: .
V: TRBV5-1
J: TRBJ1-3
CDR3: CASTVNVGSGNTIYF

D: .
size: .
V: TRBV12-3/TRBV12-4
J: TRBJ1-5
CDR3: CASSLGYQPQHF

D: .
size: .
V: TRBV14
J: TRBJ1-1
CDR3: CASSQEGVTEAFF

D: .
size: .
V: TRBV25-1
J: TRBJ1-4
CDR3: CASSLGLEKLFF

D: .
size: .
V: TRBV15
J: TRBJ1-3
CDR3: CATSRDPRGGNTIYF

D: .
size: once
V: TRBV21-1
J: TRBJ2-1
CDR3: CASSKEGLAGSSYNEQFF

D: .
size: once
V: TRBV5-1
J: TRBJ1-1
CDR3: CASTMGGLETEAFF

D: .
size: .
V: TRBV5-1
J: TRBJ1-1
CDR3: CASSLSGSYEAFF

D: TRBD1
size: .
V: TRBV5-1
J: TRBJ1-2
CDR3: CASSLYGTGGDGYTF

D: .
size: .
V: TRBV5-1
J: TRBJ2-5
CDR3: CASSLGWDPPQETQYF

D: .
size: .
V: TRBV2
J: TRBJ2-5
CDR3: CASSSRGETQYF

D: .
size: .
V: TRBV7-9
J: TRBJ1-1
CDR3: CASSLSRGVRTEAFF

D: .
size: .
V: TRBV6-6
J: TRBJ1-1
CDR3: CASSDVWGLHFAPMNTEAFF

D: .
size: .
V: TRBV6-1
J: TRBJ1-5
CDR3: CASSERSGPAGQPQHF

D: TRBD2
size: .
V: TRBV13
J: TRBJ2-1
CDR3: CASSSGTSGIYNEQFF

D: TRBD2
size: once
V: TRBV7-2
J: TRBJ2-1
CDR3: CASSFDPTSSQFF